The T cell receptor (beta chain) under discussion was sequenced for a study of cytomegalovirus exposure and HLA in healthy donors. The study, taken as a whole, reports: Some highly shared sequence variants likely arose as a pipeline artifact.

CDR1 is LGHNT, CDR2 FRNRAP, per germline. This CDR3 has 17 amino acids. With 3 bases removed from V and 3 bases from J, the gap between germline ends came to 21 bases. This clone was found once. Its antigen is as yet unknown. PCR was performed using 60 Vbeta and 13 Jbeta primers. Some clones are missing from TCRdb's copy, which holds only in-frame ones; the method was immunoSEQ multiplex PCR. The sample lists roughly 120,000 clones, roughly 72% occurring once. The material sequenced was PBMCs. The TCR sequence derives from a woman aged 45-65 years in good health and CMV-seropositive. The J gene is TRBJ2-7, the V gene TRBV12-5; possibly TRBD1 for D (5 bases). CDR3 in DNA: TGTGCTAGTGGTTTACCAGTCAGGGTAATAAATTTCTACGAGCAGTACTTC. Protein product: CASGLPVRVINFYEQYF.